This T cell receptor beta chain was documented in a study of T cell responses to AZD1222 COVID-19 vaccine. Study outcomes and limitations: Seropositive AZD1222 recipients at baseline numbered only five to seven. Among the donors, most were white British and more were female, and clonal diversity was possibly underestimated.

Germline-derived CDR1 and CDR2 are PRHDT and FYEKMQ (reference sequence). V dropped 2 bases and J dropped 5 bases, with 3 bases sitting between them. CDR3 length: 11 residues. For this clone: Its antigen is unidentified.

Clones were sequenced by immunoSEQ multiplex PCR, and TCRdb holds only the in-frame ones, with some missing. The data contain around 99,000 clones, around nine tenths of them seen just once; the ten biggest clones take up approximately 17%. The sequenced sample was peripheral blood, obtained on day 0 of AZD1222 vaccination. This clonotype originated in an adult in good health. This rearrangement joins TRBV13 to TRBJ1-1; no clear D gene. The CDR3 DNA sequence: TGTGCCAGCAGCTTAAGGACTGAAGCTTTCTTT. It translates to CASSLRTEAFF.